This T cell receptor (beta chain) was sequenced for a study of OX40 agonist ivuxolimab in advanced cancers. General notes on the study: Ivuxolimab was an agonistic, fully human IgG2 monoclonal antibody directed against OX40 (CD134), a costimulatory receptor. Intravenous ivuxolimab was administered to patients every 2 weeks at six dose levels: 0.01, 0.1, 0.3, 1.5, 3 and 10 mg/kg. The purpose of peripheral TCRbeta sequencing was to test whether ivuxolimab changed TCR sequence diversity and led to clonal T-cell expansion. Among the roughly 52 dose-escalation patients, about 19 had hepatocellular carcinoma, approximately 15 melanoma, 9 renal cell carcinoma and 9 head and neck cancer. Partial responses occurred in three dose-escalation patients: two with cutaneous melanoma and one with hepatocellular carcinoma. The paper reports the monotherapy dose-escalation portion (N = 52 patients) of the phase I ivuxolimab trial. The dose-escalation cohort was approximately 83% male with a mean age of roughly 60 years, ranging from roughly 20 to 80. Patients were allowed to have had prior anti-PD-1, anti-PD-L1 or anti-CTLA-4 therapy, and more than 35% of the dose-escalation patients had been treated with checkpoint inhibitors. Overall study outcomes, separate from this receptor: On average, CD8+ T cells showed more expanded clones than CD4+ T cells after ivuxolimab. The antigen specificity of the clonally expanded peripheral T cells was not determined. Low levels of normalized T-cell clonal expansion were also seen in some patients who did not respond. At doses of 0.1 to 3.0 mg/kg, clonal expansion of both CD4+ and CD8+ blood T cells was observed from baseline to week 6. In the 0.1-3.0 mg/kg groups, partial responders had among the lowest normalized peripheral clonal expansion, particularly in CD8+ T cells.

Genomic DNA was extracted from sorted cells for sequencing of the TCRbeta CDR3 region. TCRbeta CDR3 regions were sequenced using the immunoSEQ Assay. TCRdb holds this immuneACCESS table with in-frame rearrangements only. Some clones are missing; in checked studies, unresolved V genes explain under half, and the rest has no known cause. Here the sample has about 80,000 clones; about nine tenths occur a single time. The ten largest clones capture about 8.6% of the sample. This clone was counted once. Its antigen is not yet known. The sample holds no much larger clone one base away, and base qualities are not on file. Patients with a history of autoimmune disease or receiving systemic immunosuppression were excluded from the trial. Peripheral blood for TCR sequencing was collected from all dose cohorts at baseline, on cycle 4 day 1, and on cycle 7 day 1. The samples were taken from a phase I, first-in-human, multicenter, open-label dose-escalation trial of ivuxolimab. Adults with locally advanced or metastatic melanoma, renal cell carcinoma, hepatocellular carcinoma or head and neck squamous cell carcinoma were enrolled in the trial. Before TCR sequencing, CD4+ T cells and CD8+ T cells were sorted from peripheral blood as separate populations.

The CDR3 contains 11 residues, cysteine and phenylalanine counted. CDR3 DNA is the only sequence kept; it has 33 bases, read in frame from the first base. Taken from the germline V gene, the CDR1 and CDR2 loops are SGHAT and FQNNGV. V and J lose 5 bases and 15 bases, and a span of 14 bases separates them. This receptor was identified in an adult with an advanced solid tumor such as melanoma, head and neck, liver or kidney cancer. The sequenced sample was CD4+ or CD8+ T cells sorted from blood, obtained in a trial of the OX40 agonist ivuxolimab. The chain is encoded by TRBV11-2 joined to TRBJ2-4; matching of 5 bases hints at TRBD1 as the D gene. The nucleotide sequence is given as TGTGCCAGCAGCCTTTTAGGGGTTTCGTACTTC. Protein translation: CASSLLGVSYF.